This T cell receptor beta chain was captured by sequencing in a study of T cell responses to AZD1222 COVID-19 vaccine. This CDR3 is built from 16 residues. J was trimmed by 1 base and V by 2 bases; bases with no gene match: 6. Germline V gene sequence: CDR1 SGDLS, CDR2 YYNGEE. Repertoires were generated with immunoSEQ multiplex PCR, while TCRdb's copy carries only in-frame clones and drops some. This table holds about 170,000 clones, over 85% found once. This TCR was sampled from an adult in good health. The chain has TRBV9 and TRBJ2-5, with TRBD2 matching over 9 bases. Sequences were derived from peripheral blood, sampled on day 0 of AZD1222 vaccination. CDR3 amino acids: CASSVNLAGIQETQYF. The DNA for the CDR3 is TGTGCCAGCAGCGTTAATCTAGCGGGGATCCAAGAGACCCAGTACTTC.